This T cell receptor (beta chain) was sequenced for a study of neurological immune-mediated disorders. Overall study findings and caveats: None of the CDR3 amino acid sequences of expanded clones recurred across subjects, suggesting private repertoires in all groups.

Each CDR3 protein gets one entry after TCRdb re-called the 5' RACE reads with MiXCR. The sample records more than 35,000 distinct CDR3 sequences, over 6% being singletons. This clonotype is labeled medium-sized (0.01 to 0.1%). Its antigen remains unidentified. This CDR3 region has 13 residues. The germline V gene encodes CDR1 SGHRS and CDR2 YFSETQ. Trimming shortened V by 9 bases and J by 4 bases, and 14 bases separated the two germline ends. Sequencing was done on a sample of CD4+ T cells from blood. The chain uses TRBV5-1 and TRBJ2-1; D is unresolved. This clonotype originated in a woman between 35 and 50 years old in good health. CDR3 bases: TGCGCCACCTCAGGTGCCTATTACAATGAGCAGTTCTTC. Protein sequence: CATSGAYYNEQFF.